The 21 T cell receptor beta chains below come from one sample, sequenced in a study of response to subunit inactivated influenza vaccine. TCRdb re-called the RT-PCR reads through MiXCR, storing one row per CDR3 protein. The table lists over 650,000 distinct CDR3 sequences, about 18% of them singletons, with under 13% in the top ten. The specimen was PBMCs from blood, collected roughly 5 days after vaccination. The source is a man aged 50-59 years who received an inactivated influenza vaccine.

The gene calls are TRBV7-2 and TRBJ2-7; D not certain. V lost 3 bases, J lost 4 bases, and 7 bases lay in between. The CDR3 totals 12 residues. Germline CDR1 and CDR2: SGHTA and FQGNSA. The CDR3 DNA is TGTGCCAGCAGCTTTTGGCAGTACGAGCAGTACTTC. It is translated as CASSFWQYEQYF.

This clonotype was observed a handful of times. J is TRBJ1-2 and V is TRBV29-1; 9 bases are a match to TRBD1. CDR1 and CDR2 (germline): SQVTM, ANQGSEA. The J segment lost 4 bases and the V segment lost 3 bases, leaving 3 bases of the junction unmatched. The CDR3 has 13 amino acids. This CDR3 reads CSVDRQGVYGYTF. CDR3 DNA: TGCAGCGTTGATCGACAGGGGGTCTATGGCTACACCTTC.

This sequence joins TRBV12-3 or TRBV12-4 and TRBJ1-1; D is undetermined. V was cut by 3 bases and J by 4 bases, with 9 bases left in between. This CDR3 has 13 residues. CDR3 sequence (DNA): TGTGCCAGCAGTTTTTCGGGGAGCACTGAAGCTTTCTTT. Protein sequence: CASSFSGSTEAFF.

This clonotype was detected a few times. The chain combines TRBV6-5 with TRBJ1-1, with unresolved D. V lost 7 bases to trimming and J lost 4 bases, with 10 bases between them. This CDR3 has 12 residues. CDR1 is MNHEY, CDR2 SVGAGI, per germline. The DNA for the CDR3 is TGTGCCAGCATCGGCCAAAGCACTGAAGCTTTCTTT. Protein sequence: CASIGQSTEAFF.

This clonotype occurred a few times. The chain carries TRBV24-1 and TRBJ2-7; 8 bases are a match to TRBD2. After removal of 5 bases from V and 6 bases from J, the junction contained 2 bases not matched to a gene. The CDR3 runs 12 residues. Germline CDR1 KGHDR, CDR2 SFDVKD. CDR3 in DNA: TGTGCCACCAGTGGACGGGGGGGCGAGCAGTACTTC. It yields the protein CATSGRGGEQYF.

This clonotype was found a few times. The CDR3 DNA is TGCAGTGCTAACGGCCAACACTCCTACGAGCAGTACTTC. Protein: CSANGQHSYEQYF. The chain links TRBV20-1 to TRBJ2-7; D remains ambiguous. This CDR3 is built from 13 residues. Germline CDR1 is DFQATT and CDR2 is SNEGSKA (reference sequence). V was pared by 4 bases and J by 0 bases, with 10 bases between.

The table lists this clonotype with a few counts. V is TRBV4-1 and J is TRBJ1-6, with 8 nucleotides matching TRBD1. The CDR3 has 17 amino acids. Germline CDR1 MGHRA, CDR2 YSYEKL. V lost 8 bases, J lost 0 bases, and 9 bases stayed unmatched. Written as DNA, the CDR3 is TGCGCCAGCTGCCCGGGACAGGCGTACTCCTATAATTCACCCCTCCACTTT. This encodes CASCPGQAYSYNSPLHF.

This clonotype appeared a few times. The CDR3 nucleotides read TGTGCCAGCAGTGACCCCAGGACAGGGCTGGAGACCCAGTACTTC. Amino acid sequence: CASSDPRTGLETQYF. V usage is TRBV2 and J usage is TRBJ2-5, with 8 bases aligning to TRBD1. V lost 3 bases to trimming and J lost 5 bases; unmatched junction nucleotides: 8. Germline CDR1 and CDR2: SNHLY and FYNNEI. The CDR3 spans 15 residues. The full variable domain, rest sourced from reference TRBV2 and TRBJ2-5, is EPEVTQTPSHQVTQMGQEVILRCVPISNHLYFYWYRQILGQKVEFLVSFYNNEISEKSEIFDDQFSVERPDGSNFTLKIRSTKLEDSAMYFCASSDPRTGLETQYFGPGTRLLVL.

This clonotype was seen many times. The J gene is TRBJ2-3, the V gene TRBV20-1; 11 bases agree with TRBD2. Trimming removed 5 bases from V and 6 bases from J; junction bases left unmatched: 10. Germline assignment: CDR1 DFQATT and CDR2 SNEGSKA (reference sequence). The CDR3 has 15 amino acids. CDR3: CSALAGGIWTDTQYF. CDR3 DNA: TGCAGTGCTCTAGCGGGGGGAATCTGGACGGATACGCAGTATTTT.

The chain joins TRBV18 to TRBJ1-1, with D possibly TRBD1 on 6 matching bases. The CDR3 has 14 amino acids. V was shortened by 4 bases and J by 3 bases, with 12 bases between the two germline ends. Germline V gene data show CDR1 as KGHSH and CDR2 as LQKENI. CDR3 nucleotides: TGTGCCAGCTCACAACAGGGCGGGTACACTGAAGCTTTCTTT. Translation: CASSQQGGYTEAFF.

In its sample, this clonotype was seen a few times. The V call is TRBV9, the J call TRBJ2-1; TRBD2 matches at 8 bases. The CDR3 length is 16 residues. Per the germline V gene, CDR1 is SGDLS and CDR2 is YYNGEE. J lost 4 bases, V lost 3 bases, and 9 bases had no gene match. CDR3 sequence reads: CASSGPSGREYNEQFF. DNA of the CDR3: TGTGCCAGCAGCGGCCCTAGCGGGCGAGAATACAATGAGCAGTTCTTC.

This clonotype showed up many times. The chain combines TRBV12-3 or TRBV12-4 with TRBJ2-2; D could derive from TRBD1 or TRBD2 (5 bases each). The CDR3 is 15 amino acids. Trimming left V 3 bases short and J 5 bases short, with 13 bases between. The CDR3 DNA sequence: TGTGCCAGCAGTTTCCAGGGATGGGGGACCGGGGAGCTGTTTTTT. This translates into CASSFQGWGTGELFF.

In its sample, this clonotype was seen a few times. The chain employs TRBV7-6 and TRBJ2-7, with TRBD2 matching over 13 bases. Looked up from germline, CDR1 is SGHVS and CDR2 is FNYEAQ. Trimming cost V 0 bases and J 0 bases; bases outside gene matches: 8. The CDR3 consists of 19 residues. This CDR3 reads CASSLAVTSGGTHSYEQYF. The CDR3 bases are TGTGCCAGCAGCTTAGCCGTGACTAGCGGGGGGACCCACTCCTACGAGCAGTACTTC.

CDR3 DNA sequence: TGTGCCAGCATGAGGGCAGTTAATAATGAAAAACTGTTTTTT. This codes for CASMRAVNNEKLFF. The genes are TRBV6-1 and TRBJ1-4; D call uncertain. This CDR3 has 14 amino acids. Trimming shortened V by 7 bases and J by 4 bases, and 13 bases separated the two germline ends. Per germline, CDR1 MNHNS and CDR2 SASEGT.

The chain joins TRBV7-9 to TRBJ2-5; D is ambiguous. Trimming took off 5 bases at V and 5 bases at J, with 18 bases between the two ends. Germline V gives CDR1 SEHNR, CDR2 FQNEAQ (reference sequence). This CDR3 is 15 amino acids long. CDR3 sequence: CASSNDRHFLETQYF. The CDR3 bases are TGTGCCAGCAGCAACGACCGGCATTTCTTGGAGACCCAGTACTTC. Full variable domain (missing parts from reference TRBV7-9 and TRBJ2-5): DTGVSQNPRHKITKRGQNVTFRCDPISEHNRLYWYRQTLGQGPEFLTYFQNEAQLEKSRLLSDRFSAERPKGSFSTLEIQRTEQGDSAMYLCASSNDRHFLETQYFGPGTRLLVL.

This clonotype was seen repeatedly, ten times or more. The rearrangement joins TRBV12-3 or TRBV12-4 to TRBJ2-1; D might be TRBD1 (5 bases). The CDR3 length is 13 residues. Trimming cost V 6 bases and J 4 bases, with 10 bases left between them. The CDR3 loop is CASREDSYNEQFF. The CDR3 nucleotides read TGTGCCAGCAGGGAAGACAGTTACAATGAGCAGTTCTTC.

The chain employs TRBV6-1 and TRBJ2-1, with D perhaps matching TRBD2 (6 bases). Germline CDR1 MNHNS, CDR2 SASEGT. The CDR3 sequence is 18 residues long. Trimming removed 5 bases at V and 4 bases at J, with 24 bases between. The chain's CDR3 is CASSTPYRAGLTYNEQFF. The CDR3 DNA reads TGTGCCAGCAGTACCCCCTATCGAGCGGGTTTAACGTACAATGAGCAGTTCTTC.

This chain's CDR3 is CASTGGARGNTIYF. CDR3 nucleotides: TGTGCCAGCACCGGGGGGGCGAGAGGAAACACCATATATTTT. This sequence joins TRBV28 and TRBJ1-3, with a tentative D call TRBD1 (6 bases). The CDR3 has 14 residues. Germline assignment: CDR1 MDHEN and CDR2 SYDVKM. V was shortened by 7 bases and J by 4 bases, with 14 bases between the two germline ends.

The chain couples TRBV10-3 to TRBJ2-2, with D possibly matching TRBD2 (6 bases). The CDR3 contains 15 residues. Trimming took off 4 bases at V and 4 bases at J, with 13 bases between the two ends. CDR1 ENHRY and CDR2 SYGVKD come from the germline V gene. As DNA, the CDR3 is TGTGCCATCAGTGTAGGACGGGAGCCCACCGGGGAGCTGTTTTTT. This gives the protein CAISVGREPTGELFF.

The chain combines TRBV6-1 with TRBJ2-4; a possible D gene is TRBD1 (6 bases). The CDR3 sequence is 14 residues long. Germline CDR1 MNHNS, CDR2 SASEGT. Trimming cost V 6 bases and J 4 bases, with 13 bases left between them. This CDR3 reads CASRTGTHKNIQYF. CDR3 nucleotide sequence: TGTGCCAGCAGAACCGGGACACATAAAAACATTCAGTACTTC.

This clonotype was observed many times. This chain joins TRBV4-1 and TRBJ2-1; 8 nucleotides line up with TRBD2. Trimming took 1 base from V and 1 from J; bases not matched to a gene: 0. Germline CDR1 reads MGHRA; CDR2 reads YSYEKL. CDR3 length: 15 amino acids. DNA of the CDR3: TGCGCCAGCAGCCAAGTAGCGGGATCCTACAATGAGCAGTTCTTC. Its protein is CASSQVAGSYNEQFF.